Following are 22 T cell receptor beta chains from one sample sequenced in a study of sequential checkpoint blockade in melanoma. The assay was immunoSEQ multiplex PCR, and TCRdb's table has in-frame clones only and misses some. The sample lists approximately 2,900 clones, over 15% occurring once. This sample's treatment: randomized to nivolumab then ipilimumab (arm A) or the reverse (arm B). The specimen comprised tumor tissue (inferred from file names), sampled from a patient given nivolumab and ipilimumab in sequence. The receptors shown here come from a human donor with melanoma.

There are a few counts of this clone. The chain recombines TRBV5-1 with TRBJ2-1; 7 bases fit TRBD2. The junction had 6 bases not matched to a gene; V was cut back by 0 bases and J by 9 bases. Germline V gene data show CDR1 as SGHRS and CDR2 as YFSETQ. This CDR3 contains 14 residues. CDR3: CASSLGGGEGEQFF. The CDR3 nucleotides read TGCGCCAGCAGCTTGGGTGGGGGGGAAGGTGAGCAGTTCTTC.

This clone was seen more than once but under ten times. The chain uses TRBV6-8 and TRBJ2-1; possibly TRBD2 for D (7 bases). The CDR3 runs to 15 residues. Germline CDR1 and CDR2: MNHGY and SAAAGT. The V end lost 6 bases, the J end lost 5 bases, and 17 bases lay between the germline ends. CDR3 nucleotides: TGTGCCAGCAGCCCCGCGGGGGCTGATCACAATGAGCAGTTCTTC. Protein: CASSPAGADHNEQFF.

The rearrangement links TRBV19 to TRBJ2-5, with TRBD2 matching over 10 bases. In germline, CDR1 is LNHDA, CDR2 SQIVND (reference sequence). This CDR3 comprises 16 residues. J was trimmed by 3 bases and V by 5 bases; bases with no gene match: 9. CDR3 nucleotide sequence: TGTGCCAGTAGTCCTTTATTTCTAGCGGGGGAAGAGACCCAGTACTTC. Translated, it gives CASSPLFLAGEETQYF. Drawing the rest from reference TRBV19 and TRBJ2-5, the complete variable domain is DGGITQSPKYLFRKEGQNVTLSCEQNLNHDAMYWYRQDPGQGLRLIYYSQIVNDFQKGDIAEGYSVSREKKESFPLTVTSAQKNPTAFYLCASSPLFLAGEETQYFGPGTRLLVL.

This clone was picked up a small number of times. The rearrangement uses TRBV6-8 and TRBJ1-1, with TRBD1 as a possible D gene (6 bases). The CDR3 covers 13 residues. Germline CDR1 is MNHGY and CDR2 is SAAAGT. With 6 bases removed from V and 5 bases from J, the gap between germline ends came to 13 bases. The CDR3 region is CASRSGEWTEAFF. CDR3 nucleotides: TGTGCCAGCAGATCAGGGGAATGGACTGAAGCTTTCTTT.

This chain uses TRBV19 with TRBJ1-2; no reliable D call. This CDR3 comprises 13 residues. With 5 bases removed from V and 0 bases from J, the gap between germline ends came to 7 bases. Germline loops: CDR1 LNHDA, CDR2 SQIVND (reference sequence). CDR3: CASSPPTNYGYTF. The CDR3 DNA reads as TGTGCCAGTAGTCCCCCCACTAACTATGGCTACACCTTC.

V usage is TRBV18 and J usage is TRBJ2-2; 8 positions agree with TRBD2. Germline V CDR1 and CDR2: KGHSH, LQKENI. Losses at the gene ends were 4 bases for V and 3 bases for J; bases not matched to a gene: 4. The CDR3 has 15 residues. The DNA for the CDR3 is TGTGCCAGCTCACGAGGGACTAGTGACACCGGGGAGCTGTTTTTT. It is translated as CASSRGTSDTGELFF.

In its sample, this clone was seen many times. This chain joins TRBV11-3 and TRBJ1-6; D gene uncertain. Germline assignment: CDR1 SGHNT and CDR2 YENEEA. The CDR3 has 18 amino acids. V lost 5 bases, J lost 5 bases, and 22 bases lay in between. CDR3 in DNA: TGTGCCAGCAGCGTAACCCCCCTCGGGAGGACTGATAATTCACCCCTCCACTTT. Translated, it gives CASSVTPLGRTDNSPLHF.

This clone was observed at least ten times. V gene TRBV11-3 combines with J gene TRBJ1-2; tentative D call: TRBD1 (6 bases). Trimming removed 6 bases from V and 5 bases from J, with 16 bases in between. The CDR3 spans 14 residues. Per germline, CDR1 SGHNT and CDR2 YENEEA. In nucleotides, the CDR3 is TGTGCCAGCAGTCTTGCAGGGGAGGTGTATGGCTACACCTTC. Its translation is CASSLAGEVYGYTF.

The sample holds a few counts of this clone. The V gene is TRBV18, the J gene TRBJ2-3; 13 bases agree with TRBD2. CDR3 length: 17 residues. Unmatched junction bases numbered 0, after V lost 0 bases and J lost 0 bases. Germline V gene lookup returns CDR1 KGHSH and CDR2 LQKENI. CDR3 DNA sequence: TGTGCCAGCTCACCACCGACTAGCGGGGGGAGCACAGATACGCAGTATTTT. Translating it yields CASSPPTSGGSTDTQYF.

This chain connects TRBV12-5 to TRBJ2-5; TRBD1 or TRBD2 may be the D gene (5 bases each). CDR1 and CDR2 from the germline V gene are LGHNT and FRNRAP. The V gene lost 6 bases and the J gene lost 5 bases, with 19 bases spanning the gap. CDR3 size: 15 residues. In DNA, the CDR3 is TGTGCTAGTGGGTCCGGGACCACTCCGGGGGAGACCCAGTACTTC. Translating it yields CASGSGTTPGETQYF.

This clone was found a few times. This chain connects TRBV6-8 to TRBJ1-2, with no clear D. The V gene lost 5 bases and the J gene lost 3 bases, with 16 bases spanning the gap. The CDR3 consists of 15 residues. Per germline, CDR1 MNHGY and CDR2 SAAAGT. The CDR3 reads CASSDPRTADYGYTF. The DNA of the CDR3 is TGTGCCAGCAGTGACCCCCGAACGGCCGACTATGGCTACACCTTC.

The chain couples TRBV6-8 to TRBJ1-2; no reliable D call. The CDR3 runs to 13 residues. From germline, CDR1 is MNHGY and CDR2 SAAAGT. Trimming stripped 2 bases from V and 0 bases from J, with 4 bases between. The CDR3 DNA reads as TGTGCCAGCAGTTACGACACTAACTATGGCTACACCTTC. Translating gives CASSYDTNYGYTF.

This clone has only a few counts. The chain couples TRBV28 to TRBJ1-5; D uncertain. V lost 4 bases and J lost 0, with 13 bases in between. CDR1 and CDR2 from the germline V gene are MDHEN and SYDVKM. The CDR3 is made up of 16 amino acids. CDR3 bases: TGTGCCAGCAGTTCCCGGGCAGGATATAGCAATCAGCCCCAGCATTTT. Translation: CASSSRAGYSNQPQHF. Supplemented by reference TRBV28 and TRBJ1-5, the full variable domain reads DVKVTQSSRYLVKRTGEKVFLECVQDMDHENMFWYRQDPGLGLRLIYFSYDVKMKEKGDIPEGYSVSREKKERFSLILESASTNQTSMYLCASSSRAGYSNQPQHFGDGTRLSIL.

The rearrangement uses TRBV9 and TRBJ1-2; 7 bases map to TRBD1. With V trimmed by 9 bases and J by 4 bases, 6 bases remained unmatched. Germline V lookup: CDR1 SGDLS, CDR2 YYNGEE. The CDR3 loop spans 12 amino acids. CDR3 region: CATTPGGYGYTF. The CDR3 region has the DNA TGTGCCACCACGCCAGGGGGCTATGGCTACACCTTC.

The chain links TRBV29-1 to TRBJ2-2; 7 bases match TRBD1. Per the germline V gene, CDR1 is SQVTM and CDR2 is ANQGSEA. The CDR3 spans 14 residues. Unmatched junction bases numbered 6, after V lost 8 bases and J lost 0 bases. CDR3 nucleotides: TGCAGCACCGCCCAGGGGGCGAACACCGGGGAGCTGTTTTTT. Its protein product is CSTAQGANTGELFF.

Only a few counts were recorded for this clone. The chain links TRBV10-3 to TRBJ1-1; D gene ambiguous. This CDR3 has 17 residues. CDR1 ENHRY and CDR2 SYGVKD come from the germline V gene. V was cut by 0 bases and J by 4 bases, with 18 bases left in between. This chain's CDR3 is CAISESNAGIRGTEAFF. The DNA for the CDR3 is TGTGCCATCAGTGAGTCGAACGCGGGTATACGTGGCACTGAAGCTTTCTTT.

The chain has TRBV4-1 and TRBJ2-3; unclear D gene. Germline V lookup: CDR1 MGHRA, CDR2 YSYEKL. V lost 1 base, J lost 2 bases, and 7 bases lay in between. The CDR3 is 14 residues long. The CDR3 sequence is CASSQGELTDTQYF. The CDR3, as DNA: TGCGCCAGCAGCCAAGGGGAACTCACAGATACGCAGTATTTT.

This clone was seen a few times. The V call is TRBV7-7, the J call TRBJ2-1, with 12 bases fitting TRBD2. The CDR3 is 18 residues long. V shed 3 bases and J 2 bases; nucleotides not matched to a gene: 8. In germline, CDR1 is SSHAT, CDR2 FNYEAQ (reference sequence). The CDR3 here is CASSLPSGGASPYNEQFF. The CDR3 DNA reads as TGTGCCAGCAGCTTGCCTAGCGGGGGGGCCAGTCCCTACAATGAGCAGTTCTTC.

This clone was found many times. The CDR3 sequence is CASSLGGSRGEQFF. The DNA of the CDR3 is TGTGCCAGCAGCCTGGGGGGTTCCCGGGGTGAGCAGTTCTTC. J is TRBJ2-1 and V is TRBV9; perhaps TRBD2 as D (6 bases). V was shortened by 4 bases and J by 9 bases, with 17 bases between the two germline ends. The germline gives CDR1 SGDLS, CDR2 YYNGEE. The CDR3 totals 14 residues.

This clone was recorded a few times. V usage is TRBV23-1 and J usage is TRBJ1-5; no clear D gene. TRBV23-1 is labeled an ORF, and its function is uncertain. The V end was cut by 6 bases, the J end by 3 bases, with 12 bases between. This CDR3 contains 14 residues. As DNA, the CDR3 is TGCGCCAGCAGCCAAGTCGGGGTCAATCAGCCCCAGCATTTT. It specifies CASSQVGVNQPQHF.

J is TRBJ2-7 and V is TRBV6-8; possibly TRBD1 for D (6 bases). V dropped 2 bases and J dropped 3 bases, with 26 bases sitting between them. CDR1 MNHGY and CDR2 SAAAGT come from the germline V gene. The CDR3 length is 19 residues. The CDR3 DNA sequence: TGTGCCAGCAGTTACCGCGCGACAGGACTGCCCGCTTTTAGCTACGAGCAGTACTTC. It encodes CASSYRATGLPAFSYEQYF.

This clone occurred a few times. V is TRBV9 and J is TRBJ1-2; D may be TRBD1 (6 bases). The CDR3 extends over 15 amino acids. Germline CDR1 is SGDLS and CDR2 is YYNGEE. The V end was cut by 4 bases, the J end by 2 bases, with 15 bases between. CDR3 sequence (DNA): TGTGCCAGCAGCCGCACCGGGGGCCCCAACTATGGCTACACCTTC. Translation gives CASSRTGGPNYGYTF.